Presented here are 22 T cell receptor beta chains from one specimen sequenced in a study of technical replicates of blood from a handful of donors. This table comes from immunoSEQ multiplex PCR, and its TCRdb copy is limited to in-frame clones, with some not included. The sample has tens of thousands of clones, 95% seen once; the top ten hold roughly 0.4%. Sequenced sample: T cells isolated from PBMCs. These receptors originate from a human donor in good health.

The V gene is TRBV29-1, the J gene TRBJ1-2; no definite D call. Germline assignment: CDR1 SQVTM and CDR2 ANQGSEA. Trimming took 6 bases from V and 2 from J, leaving 4 bases between them. This CDR3 region has 10 residues. The CDR3 protein is CSVANYGYTF. CDR3 bases: TGCAGCGTCGCGAACTATGGCTACACCTTC. Filled out from reference TRBV29-1 and TRBJ1-2, the complete variable domain reads SAVISQKPSRDICQRGTSLTIQCQVDSQVTMMFWYRQQPGQSLTLIATANQGSEATYESGFVIDKFPISRPNLTFSTLTVSNMSPEDSSIYLCSVANYGYTFGSGTRLTVV.

The chain uses TRBV7-9 and TRBJ1-4; a weak D match, TRBD1 (5 bases). Per germline, CDR1 SEHNR and CDR2 FQNEAQ (reference sequence). The germline V and J ends were trimmed by 5 bases and 3 bases, with 10 bases remaining between them. This CDR3 has 14 residues. The CDR3 loop is CASSPRVSNEKLFF. CDR3 coding DNA: TGTGCCAGCAGCCCCAGGGTATCTAATGAAAAACTGTTTTTT.

This sequence joins TRBV9 and TRBJ1-1; 8 bases map to TRBD1. The CDR3 has 15 amino acids. Per germline, CDR1 SGDLS and CDR2 YYNGEE. With 4 bases clipped from V and 6 bases from J, the junction kept 11 bases outside the gene matches. In DNA form, the CDR3 reads TGTGCCAGCAGCCCTCGCACCCGGACAGGGCCTGAAGCTTTCTTT. Translated: CASSPRTRTGPEAFF. Using reference TRBV9 and TRBJ1-1 for the parts outside the CDR3, the full variable domain is DSGVTQTPKHLITATGQRVTLRCSPRSGDLSVYWYQQSLDQGLQFLIQYYNGEERAKGNILERFSAQQFPDLHSELNLSSLELGDSALYFCASSPRTRTGPEAFFGQGTRLTVV.

This clone was recorded a few times. The V call is TRBV7-2, the J call TRBJ2-7, with D possibly TRBD1 on 5 matching bases. Trimming removed 3 bases from V and 6 bases from J, with 12 bases in between. Germline CDR1 SGHTA, CDR2 FQGNSA. This CDR3 contains 13 residues. The CDR3 here is CASSFVHRFEQYF. DNA of the CDR3: TGTGCCAGCAGCTTTGTCCACAGGTTCGAGCAGTACTTC.

The J gene is TRBJ2-1, the V gene TRBV5-4; 8 nucleotides match TRBD2. V lost 0 bases and J lost 7; bases outside the gene matches: 6. The V gene's germline CDR1 is SGHNT and CDR2 YYREEE (reference sequence). The CDR3 spans 15 residues. The CDR3 nucleotides are TGTGCCAGCAGCTTGGGAGTAGGGACTAGAAATGAGCAGTTCTTC. Its translation is CASSLGVGTRNEQFF.

This chain links TRBV12-5 with TRBJ2-1; 8 nucleotides align to TRBD2. Losses at the gene ends were 7 bases for V and 4 bases for J; bases not matched to a gene: 9. CDR3 length: 15 amino acids. Per the germline V gene, CDR1 is LGHNT and CDR2 is FRNRAP. CDR3 amino acids: CASEAGRAPYNEQFF. In nucleotides, the CDR3 is TGTGCTAGTGAGGCCGGGAGGGCTCCATACAATGAGCAGTTCTTC.

The genes are TRBV6-5 and TRBJ2-1; 9 positions match TRBD2. V trimming: 4 bases; J trimming: 6 bases; junction bases outside the gene matches: 7. CDR3 length: 15 residues. Germline assignment: CDR1 MNHEY and CDR2 SVGAGI. The CDR3 nucleotides are TGTGCCAGCAGTTCCTCCCTTAGCGGGAGCAATGAGCAGTTCTTC. Encoded protein: CASSSSLSGSNEQFF.

The sample holds one count of this clone. The genes are TRBV5-1 and TRBJ2-7; possible D gene TRBD2, 5 bases. The CDR3 has 17 amino acids. In germline, CDR1 is SGHRS, CDR2 YFSETQ. V was cut by 0 bases and J by 1 base, with 17 bases left in between. The chain's CDR3 is CASSLEVAGASSYEQYF. CDR3 DNA sequence: TGCGCCAGCAGCTTGGAGGTTGCGGGTGCCAGTTCCTACGAGCAGTACTTC.

The chain employs TRBV28 and TRBJ1-1; the match to TRBD1 covers 8 bases. This CDR3 is 14 amino acids long. Germline CDR1 reads MDHEN; CDR2 reads SYDVKM. V shed 6 bases, J shed 5 bases, and the junction held 8 bases outside the gene matches. The CDR3 nucleotides read TGTGCCAGCAGAGTGACAGGGGAGAATACTGAAGCTTTCTTT. This codes for CASRVTGENTEAFF.

The chain employs TRBV19 and TRBJ1-1, with D maybe TRBD1 (6 bases). Germline lookup yields CDR1 LNHDA and CDR2 SQIVND (reference sequence). V was pared by 6 bases and J by 11 bases, with 13 bases between. The CDR3 is 11 residues long. As DNA, the CDR3 is TGTGCCAGTAGCACAGGGTTCGGGGCTTTCTTT. This translates into CASSTGFGAFF.

The chain joins TRBV7-6 to TRBJ2-1; D remains ambiguous. Germline-derived CDR1 and CDR2 are SGHVS and FNYEAQ. The CDR3 has 13 residues. V lost 2 bases to trimming and J lost 4 bases, with 6 bases between them. The CDR3 DNA sequence: TGTGCCAGCAGCTTAAACGGGTACAATGAGCAGTTCTTC. Amino acid sequence: CASSLNGYNEQFF.

The chain carries TRBV11-2 and TRBJ1-5; D remains ambiguous. The germline V and J ends were trimmed by 5 bases and 4 bases, with 12 bases remaining between them. The CDR3 is made up of 14 amino acids. Germline V gives CDR1 SGHAT, CDR2 FQNNGV. As DNA, the CDR3 is TGTGCCAGCAGCATGAGTGAAATGAATCAGCCCCAGCATTTT. Translation gives CASSMSEMNQPQHF.

The gene calls are TRBV28 and TRBJ1-1, with a weak D call TRBD1 (6 bases). Germline CDR1 MDHEN, CDR2 SYDVKM. Trimming stripped 10 bases from V and 8 bases from J, with 11 bases between. This CDR3 comprises 10 residues. The CDR3 coding sequence is TGTGCCACCCTTGACAGGGAAGCTTTCTTT. Amino acids: CATLDREAFF. The entire variable domain, with the rest obtained from reference TRBV28 and TRBJ1-1, is as follows: DVKVTQSSRYLVKRTGEKVFLECVQDMDHENMFWYRQDPGLGLRLIYFSYDVKMKEKGDIPEGYSVSREKKERFSLILESASTNQTSMYLCATLDREAFFGQGTRLTVV.

The chain carries TRBV5-1 and TRBJ2-1; TRBD1 aligns across 8 bases. With 4 bases clipped from V and 9 bases from J, the junction kept 6 bases outside the gene matches. CDR3 length: 13 residues. Germline CDR1 and CDR2: SGHRS and YFSETQ. The CDR3 region has the DNA TGCGCCAGCAGCCCGCGGACAGGGTCTGAGCAGTTCTTC. It translates to CASSPRTGSEQFF.

In regard to this clone: An end of the junction differs from the germline gene, which may be a read error. The rearrangement joins TRBV28 to TRBJ1-2; tentatively, D is TRBD1 (6 bases). The CDR3 runs 14 residues. In germline, CDR1 is MDHEN, CDR2 SYDVKM. The CDR3 DNA sequence: TGTGCCAGCAGTTTATCTGGACAGAACTACGGCTACACCTTC. The encoded protein is CASSLSGQNYGYTF.

This rearrangement joins TRBV28 to TRBJ1-1, with TRBD1 as a possible D gene (6 bases). The CDR3 is 14 residues long. The germline CDR1 and CDR2 sequences are MDHEN and SYDVKM. V was clipped by 7 bases and J by 0 bases, with 12 bases between them. CDR3 in amino acids: CASTPTGMNTEAFF. The CDR3 DNA reads as TGTGCCAGCACCCCGACAGGAATGAACACTGAAGCTTTCTTT.

J is TRBJ2-3 and V is TRBV11-3; D remains unclear. The CDR3 runs to 13 residues. Germline V gene data show CDR1 as SGHNT and CDR2 as YENEEA. Trimming removed 4 bases at V and 4 bases at J, with 9 bases between. CDR3 in DNA: TGTGCCAGCAGCTCATCGACACCAGATACGCAGTATTTT. It specifies CASSSSTPDTQYF. Full variable domain (remainder filled in from reference TRBV11-3 and TRBJ2-3): EAGVVQSPRYKIIEKKQPVAFWCNPISGHNTLYWYLQNLGQGPELLIRYENEEAVDDSQLPKDRFSAERLKGVDSTLKIQPAELGDSAVYLCASSSSTPDTQYFGPGTRLTVL.

V gene TRBV4-2 combines with J gene TRBJ2-7, with 9 bases identical to TRBD2. There are 16 residues in the CDR3. CDR1 LGHNA and CDR2 YNFKEQ come from the germline V gene. The V segment lost 1 base and the J segment 0 bases; nucleotides outside the gene matches: 4. CDR3 sequence: CASSQGSSGVSYEQYF. Written as DNA, the CDR3 is TGTGCCAGCAGCCAAGGGTCTAGCGGGGTCTCCTACGAGCAGTACTTC.

This chain joins TRBV6-1 and TRBJ2-1; possibly TRBD1 for D (5 bases). This CDR3 has 14 residues. The germline V gene has CDR1 MNHNS and CDR2 SASEGT. With 10 bases removed from V and 6 bases from J, the gap between germline ends came to 19 bases. The CDR3 nucleotides are TGTGCCACTCTATACTTTGACAGCAGCAATGAGCAGTTCTTC. It encodes CATLYFDSSNEQFF.

The table lists this clone with a count of one. V usage is TRBV10-3 and J usage is TRBJ2-7, with no clear D. The CDR3 totals 11 residues. The germline CDR1 and CDR2 sequences are ENHRY and SYGVKD. Deletions cut 4 bases from V and 6 bases from J, with 7 bases between. The CDR3 loop is CAISGRGEQYF. The CDR3 region has the DNA TGTGCCATCAGTGGCAGAGGCGAGCAGTACTTC.

The rearrangement uses TRBV27 and TRBJ2-1, with TRBD2 identical over 11 bases. This CDR3 is built from 16 residues. The V and J ends lost 5 bases and 4 bases, in that order; junction bases with no gene match: 7. CDR1 is MNHEY, CDR2 SMNVEV, per germline (reference sequence). CDR3 protein: CASSVDGTSGYNEQFF. The CDR3 nucleotides are TGTGCCAGCAGTGTTGACGGGACTAGCGGTTACAATGAGCAGTTCTTC.

The chain recombines TRBV27 with TRBJ1-5; D is ambiguous. V dropped 4 bases and J dropped 7 bases, with 14 bases sitting between them. This CDR3 contains 14 residues. Germline CDR1 and CDR2: MNHEY and SMNVEV (reference sequence). Here the CDR3 reads CASSSLRGPQPQHF. The CDR3 bases are TGTGCCAGCAGTTCACTAAGAGGGCCCCAGCCCCAGCATTTT.